This T cell receptor (beta chain) appears in the sequencing data of a study of OX40 agonist ivuxolimab in advanced cancers. V shed 2 bases and J 11 bases; nucleotides not matched to a gene: 11. Germline CDR1 is SGHDT and CDR2 is YYEEEE. This CDR3 spans 15 amino acids. This table comes from immunoSEQ multiplex PCR, and its TCRdb copy is limited to in-frame clones, with some not included. The sample includes around 9,300 clones, more than 80% of them seen just once. With respect to this clone: Other nucleotide sequences from this sample produce the same CDR3.

The sample was CD4+ or CD8+ T cells sorted from blood, taken in a trial of the OX40 agonist ivuxolimab. The rearrangement uses TRBV5-6 and TRBJ1-4; 8 bases map to TRBD1. This clonotype originated in an adult with an advanced solid tumor such as melanoma, head and neck, liver or kidney cancer. This chain's CDR3 is CASSFLSRGRGKLFF. The CDR3 nucleotides are TGTGCCAGCAGCTTCCTCTCCAGGGGGCGGGGGAAACTGTTTTTT.